This TCR beta chain was sequenced for a study of blood T cell repertoires in COVID-19. CDR3 size: 14 residues. CDR1 is MNHNY and CDR2 is SVGAGI in the germline V gene (reference sequence). The trim removed 5 bases at V and 14 bases at J, leaving 7 bases unmatched. Profiling relied on immunoSEQ multiplex PCR, and the TCRdb table lists in-frame clones only, not all of them. The table records fewer than 250,000 clones, about 87% of them present only once. Sequencing was performed on peripheral blood. This receptor was obtained from a man between 70 and 80 years old with acute or convalescent COVID-19. The chain has TRBV6-6 and TRBJ1-6; the match to TRBD1 covers 12 bases. DNA of the CDR3: TGTGCCAGCAGTAACCGGGACAGGGGGCTAACCCTCCACTTT. This codes for CASSNRDRGLTLHF.